This T cell receptor (beta chain) emerged from a study of PD-L1 blockade in urothelial cancer. This clone was detected only once. Clones were read by immunoSEQ multiplex PCR, and TCRdb kept only the in-frame ones, dropping some. The sample holds tens of thousands of clones, roughly 87% seen once. This TCR was recovered from a woman aged 70-85 years with urothelial cancer. This material consisted of PBMCs, taken around atezolizumab (anti-PD-L1) treatment.

The CDR3 sequence is CASRPGGAGRNYGYTF. CDR3 nucleotide sequence: TGTGCCAGCAGGCCAGGGGGCGCCGGTCGAAACTATGGCTACACCTTC. V gene TRBV6-6 combines with J gene TRBJ1-2; TRBD1 matches at 8 bases. Germline V gene sequence: CDR1 MNHNY, CDR2 SVGAGI (reference sequence). This CDR3 contains 16 residues. Germline trimming cut 6 bases from V and 2 bases from J; bases unmatched to any gene: 11.